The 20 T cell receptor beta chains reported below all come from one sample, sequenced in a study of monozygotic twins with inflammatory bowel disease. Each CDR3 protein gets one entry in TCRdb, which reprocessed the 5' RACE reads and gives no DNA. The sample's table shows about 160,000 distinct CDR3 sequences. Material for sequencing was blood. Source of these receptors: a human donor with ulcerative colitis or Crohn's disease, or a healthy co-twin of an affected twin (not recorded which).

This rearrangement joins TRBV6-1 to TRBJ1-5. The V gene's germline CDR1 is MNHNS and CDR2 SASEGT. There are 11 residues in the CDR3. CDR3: CASSDDQPQHF.

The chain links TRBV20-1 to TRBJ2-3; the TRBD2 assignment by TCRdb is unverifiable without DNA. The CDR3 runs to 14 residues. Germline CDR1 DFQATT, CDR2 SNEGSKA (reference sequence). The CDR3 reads CSSGLAGGGGTQYF.

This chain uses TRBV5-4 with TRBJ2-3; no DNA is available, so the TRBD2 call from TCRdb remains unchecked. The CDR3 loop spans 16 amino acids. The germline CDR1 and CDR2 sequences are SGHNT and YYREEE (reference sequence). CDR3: CASMPQRERSTDTQYF. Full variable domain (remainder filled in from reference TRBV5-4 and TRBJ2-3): ETGVTQSPTHLIKTRGQQVTLRCSSQSGHNTVSWYQQALGQGPQFIFQYYREEENGRGNFPPRFSGLQFPNYSSELNVNALELDDSALYLCASMPQRERSTDTQYFGPGTRLTVL.

CDR3 residues: CASSLLPGANQPQHF. The genes are TRBV5-1 and TRBJ1-5; TCRdb picks TRBD1, but there is no DNA to check that call. This CDR3 spans 15 amino acids. CDR1 is SGHRS and CDR2 is YFSETQ in the germline V gene.

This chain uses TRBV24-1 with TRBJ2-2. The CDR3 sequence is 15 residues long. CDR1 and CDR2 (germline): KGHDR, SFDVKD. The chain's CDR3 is CATRSPGPNTGELFF.

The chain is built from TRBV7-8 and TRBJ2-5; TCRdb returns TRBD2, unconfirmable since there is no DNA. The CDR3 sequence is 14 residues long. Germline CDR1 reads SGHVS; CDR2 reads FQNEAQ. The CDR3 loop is CASSLSGEQETQYF.

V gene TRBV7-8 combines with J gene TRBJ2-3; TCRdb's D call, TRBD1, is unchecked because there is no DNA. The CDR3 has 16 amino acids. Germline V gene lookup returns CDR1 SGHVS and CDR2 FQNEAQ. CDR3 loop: CASSIRRGESTDTQYF.

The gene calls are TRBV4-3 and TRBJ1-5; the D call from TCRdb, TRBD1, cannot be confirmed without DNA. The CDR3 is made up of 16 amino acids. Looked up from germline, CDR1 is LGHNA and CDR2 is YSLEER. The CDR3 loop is CASSQNRAPSNQPQHF.

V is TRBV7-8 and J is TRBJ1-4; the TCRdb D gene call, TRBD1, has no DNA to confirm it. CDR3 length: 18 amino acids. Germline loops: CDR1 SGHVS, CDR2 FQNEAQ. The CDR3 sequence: CASSRPGRGALGNEKLFF.

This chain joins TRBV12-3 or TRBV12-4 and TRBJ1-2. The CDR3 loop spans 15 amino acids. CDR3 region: CASGRRRQANYGYTF.

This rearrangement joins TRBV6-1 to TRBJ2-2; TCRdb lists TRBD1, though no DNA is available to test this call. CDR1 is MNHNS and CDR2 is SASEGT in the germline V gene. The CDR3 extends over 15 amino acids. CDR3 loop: CASRSWTGNTGELFF.

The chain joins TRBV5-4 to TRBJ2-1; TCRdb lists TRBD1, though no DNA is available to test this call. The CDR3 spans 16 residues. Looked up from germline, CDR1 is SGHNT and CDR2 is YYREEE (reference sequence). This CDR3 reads CASSLDDRTQGNEQFF.

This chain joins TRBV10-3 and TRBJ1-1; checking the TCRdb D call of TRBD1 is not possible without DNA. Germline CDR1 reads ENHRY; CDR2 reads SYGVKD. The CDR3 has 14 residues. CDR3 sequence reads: CAISDNRGGTEAFF.

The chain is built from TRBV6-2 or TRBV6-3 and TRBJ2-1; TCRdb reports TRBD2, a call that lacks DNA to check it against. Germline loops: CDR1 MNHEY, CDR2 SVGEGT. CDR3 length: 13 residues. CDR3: CASSYVGLAEQVF.

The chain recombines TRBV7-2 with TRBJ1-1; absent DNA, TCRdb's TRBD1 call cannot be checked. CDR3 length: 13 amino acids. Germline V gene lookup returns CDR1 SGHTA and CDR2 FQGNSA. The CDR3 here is CASQAQGLLEAFF.

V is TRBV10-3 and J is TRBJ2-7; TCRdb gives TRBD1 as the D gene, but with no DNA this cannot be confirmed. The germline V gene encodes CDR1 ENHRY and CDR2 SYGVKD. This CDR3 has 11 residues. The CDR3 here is CAISEGAEQYF.

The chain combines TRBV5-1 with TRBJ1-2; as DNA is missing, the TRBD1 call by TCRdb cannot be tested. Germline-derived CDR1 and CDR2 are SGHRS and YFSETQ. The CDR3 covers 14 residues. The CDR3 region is CASSTGQGNYGYTF.

The CDR3 region is CASSYSGTGVNTEAFF. V and J are TRBV5-1 and TRBJ1-1; the D call from TCRdb, TRBD1, cannot be confirmed without DNA. CDR3 size: 16 residues. CDR1 is SGHRS, CDR2 YFSETQ, per germline.

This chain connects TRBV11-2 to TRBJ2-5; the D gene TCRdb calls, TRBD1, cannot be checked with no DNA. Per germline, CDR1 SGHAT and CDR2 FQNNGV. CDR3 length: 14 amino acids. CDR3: CASSSGQSGETQYF.

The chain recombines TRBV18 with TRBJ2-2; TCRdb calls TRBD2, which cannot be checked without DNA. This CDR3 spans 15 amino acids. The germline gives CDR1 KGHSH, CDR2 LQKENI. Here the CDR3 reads CASSPIGSGDGELFF.